The rows below give T cell receptor beta chains drawn from one sample of a study of vaccination effects on CD4 cells after COVID-19. Sequencing was performed with immunoSEQ multiplex PCR; in TCRdb, only in-frame clones are kept and a portion is missing. The sample yields about 73,000 clones, 65% to 80% seen once. No cognate antigen is known for these TCRs. The input for sequencing was CD4+ T cells from PBMCs cultured without peptide, taken after COVID-19 vaccination. The receptors come from a human donor who received a COVID-19 vaccine. CDR3s include the opening cysteine and the closing phenylalanine or tryptophan. The D gene is left open where the match is weak. The size entry is marked missing in some rows and otherwise reads once, few, many or a size class.

CDR3aa	CDR3nt	d_gene	v_gene	abundance	j_gene
CASSFQNTGELFF	TGTGCCAGCAGCTTCCAAAACACCGGGGAGCTGTTTTTT	.	TRBV11-2	.	TRBJ2-2
CASSRDGAGETQHF	TGTGCCAGCAGCCGGGACGGCGCGGGTGAGACCCAGCATTTT	.	TRBV14	few	TRBJ1-5
CASSSGTGRTDTQYF	TGTGCCAGCAGCTCCGGGACAGGACGCACAGATACGCAGTATTTT	TRBD1	TRBV7-9	.	TRBJ2-3
CASSPRDRDTDTQYF	TGTGCCAGCAGCCCCCGGGACAGGGACACAGATACGCAGTATTTT	TRBD1	TRBV7-8	.	TRBJ2-3
CASSIGPRESNQPQHF	TGTGCCAGTAGTATAGGCCCCAGGGAGAGTAATCAGCCCCAGCATTTT	.	TRBV19	.	TRBJ1-5
CATSDSGGLPTDTQYF	TGTGCCACCAGTGATTCCGGGGGGCTCCCCACAGATACGCAGTATTTT	.	TRBV24-1	.	TRBJ2-3
CASSIMRNTEAFF	TGTGCCAGTAGTATAATGCGGAACACTGAAGCTTTCTTT	.	TRBV19	.	TRBJ1-1
CASSRKGTPNSPLHF	TGTGCCAGCAGCCGGAAGGGGACTCCTAATTCACCCCTCCACTTT	.	TRBV3-1/TRBV3-2	few	TRBJ1-6
CASSRQGANRDNEQFF	TGCGCCAGCAGTCGACAGGGGGCCAACCGAGACAATGAGCAGTTCTTC	TRBD1	TRBV10-1	.	TRBJ2-1
CASSLAGTANTEAFF	TGTGCCAGCAGCTTGGCCGGGACAGCGAACACTGAAGCTTTCTTT	TRBD1	TRBV5-6	.	TRBJ1-1
CASSLPGTAVYNSPLHF	TGTGCCAGCTCACTTCCCGGGACAGCGGTCTATAATTCACCCCTCCACTTT	TRBD1	TRBV18	.	TRBJ1-6
CASSEVGYTF	TGTGCCAGCAGTGAAGTGGGCTACACCTTC	.	TRBV2	.	TRBJ1-2
CASSLESSYNEQFF	TGTGCCAGCAGCTTGGAGAGCTCCTACAATGAGCAGTTCTTC	.	TRBV6-4	.	TRBJ2-1
CATSSRVISAQHF	TGTGCCACCAGCAGCAGGGTAATATCAGCCCAGCATTTT	.	TRBV15	.	TRBJ1-5
CASSPRTDGNTIYF	TGTGCCAGCAGCCCACGGACGGACGGAAACACCATATATTTT	.	TRBV5-4	few	TRBJ1-3
CASSSQTGLTDTQYF	TGCGCCAGCAGCTCCCAGACAGGACTCACAGATACGCAGTATTTT	.	TRBV5-1	.	TRBJ2-3
CASSSGQGKLFF	TGTGCCAGCAGTTCGGGACAGGGAAAACTGTTTTTT	TRBD1	TRBV7-9	.	TRBJ1-4
CASSQVSYGYTF	TGTGCCAGCAGCCAAGTGAGTTACGGCTACACCTTC	.	TRBV14	.	TRBJ1-2
CASSPLGRTSSYNSPLHF	TGTGCCAGCAGCCCCTTAGGGCGGACAAGCTCCTATAATTCACCCCTCCACTTT	.	TRBV7-9	.	TRBJ1-6
CASIKAGLQGEVYGYTF	TGTGCCAGCATTAAAGCGGGCTTACAGGGTGAAGTCTATGGCTACACCTTC	.	TRBV6-1	.	TRBJ1-2
CASSLAGGNSVETQYF	TGTGCCAGCAGCTTAGCAGGGGGCAATTCGGTAGAGACCCAGTACTTC	TRBD1	TRBV7-2	.	TRBJ2-5
CASSARSGNTIYF	TGTGCCAGCAGTGCTAGGTCAGGGAACACCATATATTTT	.	TRBV3-1/TRBV3-2	few	TRBJ1-3
CASHRLAGGTGELFF	TGTGCCTCCCACAGACTAGCGGGGGGCACCGGGGAGCTGTTTTTT	TRBD2	TRBV30	.	TRBJ2-2
CATSDPGTGTTGELFF	TGTGCCACCAGTGACCCCGGGACAGGGACCACCGGGGAGCTGTTTTTT	TRBD1	TRBV24-1	.	TRBJ2-2
CASRGYTDTQYF	TGTGCCAGCAGAGGTTACACAGATACGCAGTATTTT	.	TRBV2	.	TRBJ2-3
CSVAQGNSNQPQHF	TGCAGCGTTGCCCAGGGAAATAGCAATCAGCCCCAGCATTTT	.	TRBV29-1	.	TRBJ1-5
CASRLGLTGVGNTEAFF	TGTGCAAGTCGCTTAGGATTGACAGGGGTAGGGAACACTGAAGCTTTCTTT	.	TRBV12-2	.	TRBJ1-1
CASRDPAGRFEKLFF	TGTGCCAGTAGAGACCCGGCAGGGAGGTTCGAAAAACTGTTTTTT	.	TRBV19	.	TRBJ1-4
CASSSLTDMNTEAFF	TGTGCCAGCAGTTCCCTGACAGACATGAACACTGAAGCTTTCTTT	.	TRBV27	once	TRBJ1-1
CASSPPGQLTDTQYF	TGTGCCAGCAGCCCCCCGGGACAGCTCACAGATACGCAGTATTTT	TRBD1	TRBV28	.	TRBJ2-3
CASSLGQLYGYTF	TGCGCCAGCAGCCTCGGACAGCTATATGGCTACACCTTC	.	TRBV5-1	once	TRBJ1-2
CASSRPGTGHGGFF	TGTGCCAGCAGCCGTCCCGGGACAGGGCACGGAGGGTTCTTC	TRBD1	TRBV7-2	few	TRBJ2-1
CASSPEAPASYGYTF	TGTGCCAGCAGTCCCGAGGCCCCGGCAAGCTATGGCTACACCTTC	.	TRBV6-2/TRBV6-3	.	TRBJ1-2
CASSYSLQVYYGYTF	TGTGCCAGCAGTTACTCGTTGCAGGTCTATTATGGCTACACCTTC	.	TRBV6-5	once	TRBJ1-2
CASRATQVNTGELFF	TGTGCCAGCAGGGCCACCCAGGTGAACACCGGGGAGCTGTTTTTT	.	TRBV9	.	TRBJ2-2
CASGLSWTGRNEQFF	TGTGCTAGTGGTTTGTCATGGACAGGGCGAAATGAGCAGTTCTTC	TRBD1	TRBV12-5	.	TRBJ2-1
CASSKSPGLPLHF	TGTGCCAGCAGCAAATCCCCAGGGCTACCCCTCCACTTT	.	TRBV21-1	.	TRBJ1-6
CASSLDRGNTDTQYF	TGCGCCAGCAGCTTGGACAGGGGTAACACAGATACGCAGTATTTT	TRBD1	TRBV5-1	.	TRBJ2-3
CASSLVVAGLKNIQYF	TGTGCCAGCAGCTTAGTCGTAGCGGGGCTCAAAAACATTCAGTACTTC	TRBD2	TRBV7-9	.	TRBJ2-4
CASRNHGQGYTF	TGTGCCAGCAGGAATCACGGGCAAGGCTACACCTTC	.	TRBV6-5	.	TRBJ1-2
CASSIDGTGIQETQYF	TGTGCCAGTAGTATTGACGGGACAGGGATCCAAGAGACCCAGTACTTC	TRBD1	TRBV19	few	TRBJ2-5
CASSEGTGAWETQYF	TGTGCCAGCAGTGAGGGGACAGGGGCTTGGGAGACCCAGTACTTC	TRBD1	TRBV6-1	.	TRBJ2-5
CASSFGGGPATDTQYF	TGCGCCAGCAGCTTTGGCGGGGGCCCGGCCACAGATACGCAGTATTTT	.	TRBV5-1	once	TRBJ2-3
CATSERGSGGYTF	TGTGCCACCAGTGAGCGGGGGAGTGGTGGCTACACCTTC	.	TRBV24-1	.	TRBJ1-2
CASSGVSGNTIYF	TGTGCCAGCTCAGGGGTCTCTGGAAACACCATATATTTT	.	TRBV18	.	TRBJ1-3
CASSARQEGFEKLFF	TGTGCCAGCAGCGCAAGACAGGAGGGGTTTGAAAAACTGTTTTTT	.	TRBV6-5	.	TRBJ1-4
CASSDQAGGLGNEQFF	TGTGCCAGCAGTGACCAAGCGGGGGGTTTAGGAAATGAGCAGTTCTTC	TRBD2	TRBV2	.	TRBJ2-1
CASSQRQGVDNEQFF	TGTGCCAGCAGCCAAAGACAGGGGGTTGATAATGAGCAGTTCTTC	TRBD1	TRBV3-1/TRBV3-2	.	TRBJ2-1